This T cell receptor beta chain comes out of a study of human T cells and chemical hapten exposure. The wider study: Upper back patch tests used 0.01% DPC, scored after 6 days.

Time point of the sample: patch test 2, 6 weeks after DPC sensitization. This sample's treatment: therapeutic diphenylcyclopropenone sensitization with weekly scalp DPC. Whole blood, unfractionated, served as the material for total RNA extraction. Each cDNA molecule in the library carried unique molecular identifiers. TCRdb processed the RACE reads anew with MiXCR; each CDR3 protein has one entry. The sample shows around 360,000 distinct CDR3 sequences, roughly 6.3% of them seen only once. The V end lost 6 bases, the J end lost 6 bases, and 15 bases lay between the germline ends. CDR3 length equals 13 residues.

The J gene is TRBJ2-7, the V gene TRBV12-3 or TRBV12-4; D is ambiguous. The clonotype comes from a woman younger than 30 with alopecia areata. Some clones in this sample may be carry-over from other donors' samples. This specimen consisted of whole blood, obtained in connection with sensitization to the hapten diphenylcyclopropenone (DPC). The CDR3 loop reads CASRSMRRSEQYF. The CDR3, as DNA: TGTGCCAGCAGAAGCATGCGAAGGAGCGAGCAGTACTTC.